This paragraph reports one TCR beta chain. This clone was seen only once. Its antigen target is currently unknown. No base quality values were provided; no much bigger clone lies one nucleotide off. This specimen belongs to a study of cytomegalovirus exposure and HLA in healthy donors (dated by TCRdb to the late 2010s). For the study in its entirety: In an earlier analysis of roughly 500 of the donors, 276 Gb of sequence data and 90 million to 120 million unique TCR beta sequences from about 180 million T cells were reported. An early release covering about 600 HLA-typed donors comprised about 290 gigabases of sequencing data and around 80 million unique TCR sequences. The genetic ancestry cluster associated with self-reported Caucasian donors included about four fifths of the 398 genotyped donors. The study was designed to test whether signatures of past pathogen exposure could be identified by cataloging public T cell receptors. The study used immunosequencing to profile the T cell repertoires of 666 subjects and linked those repertoires to cytomegalovirus serostatus. In addition to the first cohort of 500 to 850 subjects, a separate validation cohort of approximately 110 different subjects was used. To predict cytomegalovirus infection status, the study brought together high-throughput TCR immunosequencing, statistical association of individual TCRs with disease status, and machine learning. In a later analysis, previously published TCR beta repertoires from hundreds of donors were re-analyzed and high-resolution HLA genotyping was added so that TCR occurrence patterns could be studied. Rather than using new phenotypic data, the later analysis identified candidate immune exposures from TCR beta sequences and from how often those sequences occurred across donors. An earlier analysis of 587 of the donors used high-throughput TCR beta sequencing to judge whether each TCR beta V gene segment behaved as functional or pseudogenic. Donor age, sex, ethnicity and CMV serostatus were compiled together with the repertoire data. A later genetic analysis used genome-wide SNP genotypes for about three fifths of the 666 donors, treating that subset as a discovery cohort. All discovery cohort repertoires had been generated on a single sequencing platform. HLA typing covered class I and class II loci at four-digit resolution. The number of donors typed differed by locus, with roughly 629-640 for A, B, C, DRB1 and DQB1, 522 for DQA1, 600 to 610 for DPA1, and some 440 for DPB1. Roughly 5 DR-DQ haplotypes were treated as single units for association and clustering because of strong linkage in the cohort. Among some 400 genotyped donors of the cohort, an average of around 220,000 unique TCR beta nucleotide sequences was sequenced per donor, of which about 18% were non-productive. Beyond this particular receptor, the publication reports: Across donors, most TCR sequences were observed very rarely, whereas some public TCRs were present in many individuals. This cohort had only TCR beta chains sequenced, and the lack of alpha or paired-chain data limited which features could be detected. In an earlier analysis of approximately 600 of the donors, most TCR beta V segments were observed in productive rearrangements about 87% or about 30% of the time, broadly matching IMGT annotations. A cluster of highly shared sequence variants was judged likely to be a technical artifact of the sequencing pipeline. Sequencing depth was assumed to be roughly uniform across donors in the presence/absence analyses, though that assumption may not hold. In a later analysis, HLA-associated TCR beta chains showed more clonal expansion and lower generation probabilities than non-associated chains that were equally common. Linkage disequilibrium might explain the correlated functional status among segregating V segments, but an unknown experimental factor could not be excluded. A few of the identified cytomegalovirus-associated TCR beta chains were confirmed in vitro to be specific for cytomegalovirus antigens. A total of some 180 TCR beta chains were listed by the study as associated with cytomegalovirus. According to a later genetic analysis, donors in an Asian-associated ancestry cluster had fewer N-insertions in productive TCRs than the approximately 700-donor mean. According to the authors, the approach could potentially be generalized to other disease states and immunological phenotypes. Because HLA typing was missing for some donors at each locus, association tests included only the typed subset. In a later analysis, TCR association rates were found to vary across HLA loci, with the most associated TCRs seen for DRB1 alleles and the fewest for HLA-C alleles. An association between a missense DCLRE1C variant and V-gene and J-gene trimming of TCR beta chains was found in a later genetic analysis and replicated in an independent cohort. Several of the top co-occurrence clusters appeared to be linked to parvovirus B19, influenza, CMV and Epstein-Barr virus, according to a later analysis. For the cohort, immune exposure information was limited to CMV serostatus. A later analysis found that most CMV-associated TCR beta chains appeared HLA-restricted, with HLA associations seemingly driven largely by CMV exposure. Specific HLA alleles were associated with over 15,000 TCR beta sequences at a false discovery rate of 0.05 in a later analysis. The earlier analysis of 450 to 700 of the donors excluded some 16 rarely observed V segments, including chromosome 9 orphons, because counts were too low. When HLA alleles, especially DR and DQ, strongly co-occurred, attributing TCR associations to individual alleles was difficult. Some IMGT-functional V segments, including TRBV6-2 and TRBV6-3, could not be told apart with the 87-base-pair reads, so those segments were excluded. The classifier was reported to diagnose cytomegalovirus status with high specificity and sensitivity in both the original and validation cohorts. A further reported finding was that TCR beta sequences accurately predicted the HLA-A and HLA-B alleles for most subjects in the first cohort.

The cohort comprised more than 550 healthy bone marrow donors. At the time of sampling, every cohort member was nominally healthy, though immune exposures that went unrecorded were likely present. The donor was CMV seropositive and was included in the group of 250 to 350 seropositive cohort members. Each donor provided a peripheral blood sample, and peripheral blood mononuclear cells were used for TCR beta sequencing. Genomic DNA was extracted from the blood cell samples with the Qiagen DNeasy Blood Extraction Kit. Trimming at the junction amounts to 0 bases on V and 8 bases on J, and the germline ends lie 9 bases apart. CDR1 and CDR2 (SGDLS, YYNGEE) derive from the germline V gene. From its cysteine to its phenylalanine, the CDR3 spans 13 amino acids. CDR3 DNA only is kept here, 39 bases in frame from base 1. The library came from the immunoSEQ multiplex PCR assay. For the multiplex PCR, a mixture combining 60 forward primers for TCR Vbeta segments and 13 reverse primers for TCR Jbeta segments was used. A multiplex PCR assay on genomic DNA amplified the CDR3 region of rearranged TCR beta genes. The Illumina HiSeq System was used to sequence the amplified TCR beta libraries as 87-base-pair reads. Processing in the source paper ran as follows. A later analysis tallied tens of millions of unique TCR beta chains across the 550 to 850 repertoires, and about 12 million of those chains were shared by two or more donors. Raw reads were error-corrected and collapsed into unique sequences with a nearest-neighbor algorithm that merged closely related sequences to remove PCR and sequencing errors. Alignment of CDR3 sequences to IMGT reference sequences was used to assign V, D and J gene segments. For a sequence to be retained, at least a six-nucleotide match to both a V gene segment and a J gene segment was required. Rearrangements were classified as productive when the CDR3 lacked stop codons and remained in frame with V and J, and all other rearrangements were classified as non-productive. Following IMGT convention, CDR3 was defined as the stretch from the second conserved V-encoded cysteine up to the conserved J-encoded phenylalanine. The earlier analysis of about 590 of the donors excluded sequences that lacked an unambiguous match to a single V gene segment. An earlier analysis of a few hundred of the donors classified V segments as functional when productive rearrangements were above 56.7% and as segregating when the standard deviation between donors was above 5%. A statistical classification framework was developed to diagnose cytomegalovirus status using the catalog of TCR beta chain sequences. In a later analysis, TCR nucleotide sequences were compared against IMGT/GENE-DB human TR gene sequences so that V and J genes could be assigned. A later analysis assigned CDR3 sequences and most-parsimonious VDJ recombination scenarios with the TCRdist pipeline. A later analysis defined each TCR beta chain by its CDR3 amino acid sequence plus V-gene family, and excluded reads lacking a unique V-gene family. A later analysis removed several hundred highly shared, low-generation-probability nucleotide sequences to deal with suspected cross-contamination and a sequencing artifact. A later analysis calculated a clonal expansion index for each public chain from normalized within-repertoire ranks of inferred template counts. Generation probabilities in a later analysis came from a VDJ recombination model fitted to out-of-frame rearrangements, and those results were checked against IGoR. A later analysis scored TCR-TCR, TCR-HLA and TCR-CMV co-occurrence with hypergeometric tests, applying a repertoire-size bias correction to TCR pairs. To estimate false discovery rates, a later analysis permuted the HLA or CMV assignments 20 times. In a later analysis, co-occurring TCRs were grouped with DBSCAN, and TCRdist sequence similarity was added when clustering was performed within HLA-allele-positive subsets. Repertoires with fewer than 30,000 or more than 120,000 public chains were left out of co-occurrence clustering, as were roughly five repertoires with anomalous nucleotide sharing. TCRdb mirrors the immuneACCESS table, restricted to in-frame sequences. Some clones are absent from its copies; in checked studies, under half trace to an unresolved V gene, and the reason for the others is unknown. V and J calls and clone size are copied from that table; D and trimming were computed from the DNA. The sample table holds approximately 170,000 clones, of which 65% to 85% were seen once. The ten top clones hold around 4.4% of the sample.

Sequencing was done on a sample of PBMCs. The origin of this receptor is a woman aged 45-65 years in good health and CMV-seropositive. This sequence uses TRBV9 and TRBJ1-3; the D segment cannot be called with confidence. The CDR3 amino acid sequence is: CASSVDFVDTIYF. The DNA sequence is TGTGCCAGCAGCGTAGATTTCGTTGACACCATATATTTT.